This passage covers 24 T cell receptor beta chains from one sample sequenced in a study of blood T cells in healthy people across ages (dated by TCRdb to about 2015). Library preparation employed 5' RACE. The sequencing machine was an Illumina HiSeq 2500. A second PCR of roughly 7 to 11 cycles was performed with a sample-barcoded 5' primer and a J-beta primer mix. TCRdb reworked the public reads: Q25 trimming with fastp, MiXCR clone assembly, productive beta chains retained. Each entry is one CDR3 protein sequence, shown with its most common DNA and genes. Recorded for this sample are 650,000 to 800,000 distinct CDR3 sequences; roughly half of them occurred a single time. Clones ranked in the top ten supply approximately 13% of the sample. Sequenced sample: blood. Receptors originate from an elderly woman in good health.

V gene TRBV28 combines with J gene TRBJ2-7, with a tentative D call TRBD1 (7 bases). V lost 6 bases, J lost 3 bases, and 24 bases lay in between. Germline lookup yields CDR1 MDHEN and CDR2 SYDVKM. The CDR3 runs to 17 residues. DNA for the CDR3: TGTGCCAGCAGAATAGGTGGAGGGGGCGTCTCCATCTACGAGCAGTACTTC. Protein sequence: CASRIGGGGVSIYEQYF.

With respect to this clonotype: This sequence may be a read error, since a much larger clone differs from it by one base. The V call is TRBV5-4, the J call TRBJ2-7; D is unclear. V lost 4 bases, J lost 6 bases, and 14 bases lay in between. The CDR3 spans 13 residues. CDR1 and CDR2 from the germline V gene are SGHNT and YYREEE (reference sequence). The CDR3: CASSVATFSEQYF. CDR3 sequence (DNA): TGTGCCAGCAGCGTGGCCACGTTCTCCGAGCAGTACTTC.

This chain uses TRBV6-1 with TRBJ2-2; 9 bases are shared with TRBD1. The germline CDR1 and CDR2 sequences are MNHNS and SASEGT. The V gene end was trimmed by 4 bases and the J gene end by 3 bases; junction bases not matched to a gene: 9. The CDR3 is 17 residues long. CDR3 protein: CASSGTPGQGHTGELFF. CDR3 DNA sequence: TGTGCCAGCAGTGGAACTCCGGGACAGGGACACACCGGGGAGCTGTTTTTT.

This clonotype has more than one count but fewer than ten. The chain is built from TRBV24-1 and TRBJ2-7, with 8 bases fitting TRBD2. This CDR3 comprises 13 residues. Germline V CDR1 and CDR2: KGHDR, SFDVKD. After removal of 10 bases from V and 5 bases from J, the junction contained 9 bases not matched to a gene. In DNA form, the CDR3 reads TGTGCCACATCCGCGGGGGGCTGGAACGAGCAGTACTTC. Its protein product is CATSAGGWNEQYF.

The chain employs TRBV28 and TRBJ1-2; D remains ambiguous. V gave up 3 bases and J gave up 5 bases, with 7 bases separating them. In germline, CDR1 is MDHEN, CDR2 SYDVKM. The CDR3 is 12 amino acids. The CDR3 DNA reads TGTGCCAGCAGTTTGCTGAGGTATGGCTACACCTTC. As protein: CASSLLRYGYTF.

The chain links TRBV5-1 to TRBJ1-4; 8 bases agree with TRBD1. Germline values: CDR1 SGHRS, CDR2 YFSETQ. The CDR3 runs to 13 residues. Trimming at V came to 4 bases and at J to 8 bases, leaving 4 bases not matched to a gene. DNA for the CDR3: TGCGCCAGCAGCGTGACAGGGGAAGAAAAACTGTTTTTT. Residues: CASSVTGEEKLFF.

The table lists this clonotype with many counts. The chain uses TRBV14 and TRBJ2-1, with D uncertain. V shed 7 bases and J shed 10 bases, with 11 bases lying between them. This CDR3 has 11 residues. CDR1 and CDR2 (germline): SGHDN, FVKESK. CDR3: CASTTLGEQFF. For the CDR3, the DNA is TGTGCCAGCACCACACTCGGGGAGCAGTTCTTC.

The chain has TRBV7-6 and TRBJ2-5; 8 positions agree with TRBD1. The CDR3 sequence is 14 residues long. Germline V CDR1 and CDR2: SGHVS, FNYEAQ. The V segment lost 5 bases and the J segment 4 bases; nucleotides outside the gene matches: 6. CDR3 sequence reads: CASSHPGTGETQYF. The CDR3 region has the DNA TGTGCCAGCAGCCACCCCGGGACAGGAGAGACCCAGTACTTC.

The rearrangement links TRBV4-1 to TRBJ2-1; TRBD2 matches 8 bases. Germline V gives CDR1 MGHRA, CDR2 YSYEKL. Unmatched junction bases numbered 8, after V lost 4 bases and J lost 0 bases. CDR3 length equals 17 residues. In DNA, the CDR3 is TGCGCCAGCAGCCCTGGGAAGGCGGGGGGCTCCTACAATGAGCAGTTCTTC. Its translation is CASSPGKAGGSYNEQFF.

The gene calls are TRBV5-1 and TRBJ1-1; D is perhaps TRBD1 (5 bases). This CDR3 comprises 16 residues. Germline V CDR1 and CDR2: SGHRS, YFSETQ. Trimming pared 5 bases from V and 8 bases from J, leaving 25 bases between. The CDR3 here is CASRPGGRDYTLEAFF. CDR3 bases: TGCGCCAGCAGACCGGGGGGAAGAGACTATACACTAGAAGCTTTCTTT.

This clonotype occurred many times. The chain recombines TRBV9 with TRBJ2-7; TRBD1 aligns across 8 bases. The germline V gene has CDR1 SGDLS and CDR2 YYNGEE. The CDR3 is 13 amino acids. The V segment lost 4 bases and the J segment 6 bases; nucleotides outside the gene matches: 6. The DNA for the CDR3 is TGTGCCAGCAGCCCCCGTACAGGGGGCGAGCAGTACTTC. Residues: CASSPRTGGEQYF.

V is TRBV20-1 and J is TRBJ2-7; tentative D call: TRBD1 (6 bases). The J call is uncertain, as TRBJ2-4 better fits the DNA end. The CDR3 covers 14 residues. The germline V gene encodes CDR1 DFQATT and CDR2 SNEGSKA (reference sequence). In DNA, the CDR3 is TGCAGTGCTAGTGAGGAGTGGGGGCAGTACATTCAGTACTTC. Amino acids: CSASEEWGQYIQYF.

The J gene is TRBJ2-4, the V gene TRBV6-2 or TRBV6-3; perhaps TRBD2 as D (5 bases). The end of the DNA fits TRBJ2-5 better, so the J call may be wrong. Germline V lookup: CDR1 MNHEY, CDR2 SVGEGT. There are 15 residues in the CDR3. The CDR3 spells CASSSLRLAQETQYF. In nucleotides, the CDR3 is TGTGCCAGCAGCTCCCTCCGCCTAGCTCAAGAGACCCAGTACTTC.

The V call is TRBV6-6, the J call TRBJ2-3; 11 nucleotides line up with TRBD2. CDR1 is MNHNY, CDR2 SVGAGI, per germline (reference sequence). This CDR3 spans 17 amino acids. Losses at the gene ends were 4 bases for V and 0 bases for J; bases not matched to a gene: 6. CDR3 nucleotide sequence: TGTGCCAGCAGTTCACGGACTAGCGGGTCCAGCACAGATACGCAGTATTTT. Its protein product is CASSSRTSGSSTDTQYF.

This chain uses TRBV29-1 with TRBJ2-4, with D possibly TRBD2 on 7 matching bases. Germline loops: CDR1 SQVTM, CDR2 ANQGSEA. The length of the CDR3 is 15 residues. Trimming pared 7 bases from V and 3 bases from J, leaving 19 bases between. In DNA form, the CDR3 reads TGCAGCGCGTATAGGGGGGGGCTGTACAAAAACATTCAGTACTTC. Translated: CSAYRGGLYKNIQYF.

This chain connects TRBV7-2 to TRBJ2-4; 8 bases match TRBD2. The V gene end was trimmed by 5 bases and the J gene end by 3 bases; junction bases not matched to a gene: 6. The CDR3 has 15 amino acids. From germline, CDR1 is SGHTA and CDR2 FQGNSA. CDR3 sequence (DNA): TGTGCCAGCAGCAGCGGGGGCGGGGGCAAAAACATTCAGTACTTC. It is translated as CASSSGGGGKNIQYF.

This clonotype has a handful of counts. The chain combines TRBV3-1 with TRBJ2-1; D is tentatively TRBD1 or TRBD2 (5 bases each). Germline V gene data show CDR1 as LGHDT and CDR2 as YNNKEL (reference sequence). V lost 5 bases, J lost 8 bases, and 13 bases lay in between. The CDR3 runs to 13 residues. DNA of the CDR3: TGTGCCAGCAGCAGGGACCCCTGGGATGAGCAGTTCTTC. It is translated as CASSRDPWDEQFF.

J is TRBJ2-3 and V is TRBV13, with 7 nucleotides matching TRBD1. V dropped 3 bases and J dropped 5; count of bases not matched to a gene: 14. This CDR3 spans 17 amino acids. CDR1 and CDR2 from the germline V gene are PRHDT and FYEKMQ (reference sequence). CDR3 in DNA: TGTGCCAGCAGCTTGGTCATTACAGGGGAAGAGGGAGATACGCAGTATTTT. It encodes CASSLVITGEEGDTQYF.

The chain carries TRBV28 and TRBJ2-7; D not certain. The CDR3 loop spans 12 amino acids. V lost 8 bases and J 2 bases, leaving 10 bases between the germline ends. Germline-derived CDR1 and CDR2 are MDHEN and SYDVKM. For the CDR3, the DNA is TGTGCCAGCTGTGACGGTGCCTACGAGCAGTACTTC. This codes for CASCDGAYEQYF. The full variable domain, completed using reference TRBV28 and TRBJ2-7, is DVKVTQSSRYLVKRTGEKVFLECVQDMDHENMFWYRQDPGLGLRLIYFSYDVKMKEKGDIPEGYSVSREKKERFSLILESASTNQTSMYLCASCDGAYEQYFGPGTRLTVT.

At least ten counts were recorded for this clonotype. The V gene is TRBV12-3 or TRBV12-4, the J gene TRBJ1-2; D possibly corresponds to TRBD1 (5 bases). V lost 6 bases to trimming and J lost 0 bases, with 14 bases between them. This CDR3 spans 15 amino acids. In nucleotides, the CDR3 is TGTGCCAGCAGCACGAGGGGAGTGCCTAACTATGGCTACACCTTC. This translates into CASSTRGVPNYGYTF.

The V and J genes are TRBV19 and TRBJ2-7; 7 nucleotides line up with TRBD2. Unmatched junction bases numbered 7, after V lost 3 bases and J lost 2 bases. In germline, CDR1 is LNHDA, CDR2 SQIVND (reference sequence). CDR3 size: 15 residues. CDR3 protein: CASSMISSGTYEQYF. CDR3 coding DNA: TGTGCCAGTAGTATGATTTCTAGCGGAACCTACGAGCAGTACTTC.

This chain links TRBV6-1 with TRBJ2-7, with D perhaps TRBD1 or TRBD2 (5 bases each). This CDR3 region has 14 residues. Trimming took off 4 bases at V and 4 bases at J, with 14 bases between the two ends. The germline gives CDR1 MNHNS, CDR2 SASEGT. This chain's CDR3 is CASSVEGRMYEQYF. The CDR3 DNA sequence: TGTGCCAGCAGTGTTGAGGGGAGAATGTACGAGCAGTACTTC.

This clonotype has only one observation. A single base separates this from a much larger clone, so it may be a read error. Here the CDR3 DNA reads TGTGCCTGCAGCTTAGATATGGGGGGGGGGACCCAGTACTTC. Protein sequence: CACSLDMGGGTQYF. The chain has TRBV11-2 and TRBJ2-7, with 7 bases fitting TRBD2. TRBJ2-5 explains the end of the DNA better; the J call may be wrong. CDR3 length: 14 amino acids. CDR1 and CDR2 (germline): SGHAT, FQNNGV.

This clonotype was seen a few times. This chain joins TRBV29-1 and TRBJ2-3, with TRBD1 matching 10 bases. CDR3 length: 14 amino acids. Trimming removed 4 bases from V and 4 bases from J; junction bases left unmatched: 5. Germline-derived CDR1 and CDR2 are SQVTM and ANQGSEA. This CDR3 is CSVGGTGVADTQYF. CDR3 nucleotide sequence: TGCAGCGTTGGAGGGACAGGGGTTGCAGATACGCAGTATTTT.